This is a list of T cell receptor beta chains from one sample in a study of T cell responses to AZD1222 COVID-19 vaccine. Clones were sequenced by immunoSEQ multiplex PCR, and TCRdb holds only the in-frame ones, with some missing. The table has about 150,000 clones, roughly nine tenths seen once. The source material was peripheral blood, sampled on day 0 of AZD1222 vaccination. The origin of the receptors is an adult in good health. Both conserved end residues are part of each CDR3. D genes are given only for firm matches. Expanded clones are given a class, and other clones once, few, many or no size at all.

cdr3_length j_call d_call clone_size v_call cdr3_aa cdr3_nt
13 TRBJ2-7 NA NA TRBV28 CASSLPGRYEQYF TGTGCCAGCAGTTTACCGGGGCGCTACGAGCAGTACTTC
12 TRBJ2-3 NA NA TRBV10-2 CASSPPADTQYF TGCGCCAGCAGCCCGCCTGCGGATACGCAGTATTTT
18 TRBJ2-2 TRBD1 NA TRBV11-3 CASSYNRDRGQVTGELFF TGTGCCAGCAGCTACAACCGGGACAGGGGGCAAGTCACCGGGGAGCTGTTTTTT
14 TRBJ1-2 NA NA TRBV5-1 CASSLATAEYGYTF TGCGCCAGCAGCTTGGCAACTGCGGAGTATGGCTACACCTTC
17 TRBJ1-4 NA NA TRBV19 CASSMNVAYQEIEKLFF TGTGCCAGTAGTATGAATGTCGCCTACCAAGAAATCGAAAAACTGTTTTTT
13 TRBJ2-1 NA NA TRBV28 CASSFGTNNEQFF TGTGCCAGCAGTTTTGGCACTAACAATGAGCAGTTCTTC
16 TRBJ2-3 TRBD2 NA TRBV10-2 CASRDGLAGGSDTQYF TGCGCCAGCAGGGACGGACTTGCGGGGGGGTCAGATACGCAGTATTTT
15 TRBJ2-1 NA NA TRBV5-1 CASSLDGSSYNEQFF TGCGCCAGCAGCTTGGACGGGAGCTCCTACAATGAGCAGTTCTTC
14 TRBJ2-1 NA NA TRBV10-1 CASLPLTGRNEQFF TGCGCCAGCTTGCCTCTAACGGGGAGGAATGAGCAGTTCTTC
15 TRBJ2-1 TRBD2 NA TRBV18 CASSPSGGASNEQFF TGTGCCAGCTCACCGAGCGGGGGGGCAAGTAATGAGCAGTTCTTC
13 TRBJ2-3 NA NA TRBV7-3 CASSAKDGYTQYF TGTGCCAGCAGCGCGAAGGACGGGTATACGCAGTATTTT
18 TRBJ2-3 TRBD2 NA TRBV4-2 CASSQVFRLAGDTDTQYF TGTGCCAGCAGCCAAGTTTTTCGACTAGCGGGGGACACAGATACGCAGTATTTT
14 TRBJ1-4 TRBD1 NA TRBV19 CASSHGGGNEKLFF TGTGCCAGTAGTCATGGAGGGGGCAATGAAAAACTGTTTTTT
16 TRBJ2-2 NA NA TRBV7-3 CASSPPSGSNTGELFF TGTGCCAGCAGCCCCCCTTCCGGGTCGAACACCGGGGAGCTGTTTTTT
15 TRBJ2-1 TRBD2 many TRBV3-1/TRBV3-2 CASSQASGGAYEQFF TGTGCCAGCAGCCAAGCTAGCGGGGGGGCCTATGAGCAGTTCTTC
16 TRBJ1-1 NA once TRBV25-1 CASTQTGRGVSTEAFF TGTGCCAGCACCCAAACTGGGCGGGGGGTCTCCACTGAAGCTTTCTTT
15 TRBJ1-2 TRBD1 NA TRBV6-5 CASSRSGQGNYGYTF TGTGCCAGCAGTAGGTCGGGACAGGGAAACTATGGCTACACCTTC
15 TRBJ2-5 NA NA TRBV18 CASSPNGAYQETQYF TGTGCCAGCTCACCGAATGGGGCTTACCAAGAGACCCAGTACTTC
16 TRBJ2-1 TRBD2 NA TRBV27 CASSRGTSGAYNEQFF TGTGCCAGCAGTCGCGGGACTAGCGGGGCTTACAATGAGCAGTTCTTC
14 TRBJ2-7 TRBD2 NA TRBV7-2 CASSRTRLVHEQYF TGTGCCAGCAGTAGGACTAGGTTAGTCCACGAGCAGTACTTC
14 TRBJ1-3 NA NA TRBV19 CASSPGSSGNTIYF TGTGCCAGTAGTCCAGGGAGCTCTGGAAACACCATATATTTT
15 TRBJ2-2 TRBD2 NA TRBV7-9 CASSPDSGVTGELFF TGTGCCAGCAGCCCCGATAGCGGGGTGACCGGGGAGCTGTTTTTT